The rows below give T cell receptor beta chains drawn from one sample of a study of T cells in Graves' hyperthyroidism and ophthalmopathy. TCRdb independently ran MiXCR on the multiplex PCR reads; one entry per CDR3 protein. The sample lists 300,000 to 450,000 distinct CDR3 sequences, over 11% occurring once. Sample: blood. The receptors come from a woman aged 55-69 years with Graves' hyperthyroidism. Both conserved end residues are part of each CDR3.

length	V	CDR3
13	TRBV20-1	CSPRAVLWGTQYF
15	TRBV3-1	CASSRGTSFTYEQYF
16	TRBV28	CASSALVGQGQETQYF
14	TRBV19	CASNHAGGAGGYTF
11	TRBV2	CASSQTNEQFF
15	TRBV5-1	CASSLATGLFNEQFF
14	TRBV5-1	CASSRDRGTDTQYF
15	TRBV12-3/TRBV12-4	CASNLREGTASPQYF
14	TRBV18	CASSPGQGNQPQHF
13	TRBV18	CASSPAQGTEAFF
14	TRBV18	CASSPPRDRDGYTF
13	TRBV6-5	CASSYSVSYGYTF
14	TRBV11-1	CASSVLAATLEQYF
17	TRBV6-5	CAGSWGRRGADNSPLHF
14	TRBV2	CASSNRRENEKLFF
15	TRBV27	CASSPTPNRNYGYTF
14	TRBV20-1	CSASPPGRNTEAFF
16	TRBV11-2	CASSLTLAKTSGELFF
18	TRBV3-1	CASSHLRGRRSSYNEQFF
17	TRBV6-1	CASSEAAGAYSNQPQHF
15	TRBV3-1	CASSQAAVPYNEQFF
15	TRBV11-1	CASSPQGLAGRVQFF
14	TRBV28	CASSRGDSYNEQFF
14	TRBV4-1	CASSPLTSSGELFF
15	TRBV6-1	CASSRLAGGCNEQFF
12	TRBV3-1	CASSQEVRVPVF
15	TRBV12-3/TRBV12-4	CASSRDPLLSYEQYF
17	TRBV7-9	CASSLPRGQLLTDTQYF
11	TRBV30	CAWQLNEKLFF
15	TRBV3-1	CASSQVPVRNSPLHF
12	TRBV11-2	CASSRQVAEAFF
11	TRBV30	CAWGGLDEQYF
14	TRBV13	CASSLRSRPDTQYF
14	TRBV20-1	CSASKEGQKETQYF
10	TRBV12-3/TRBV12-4	CATGQDTQYF
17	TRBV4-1	CASSQGLAVSSYNEQFF
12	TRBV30	CARQLEGHGYTF
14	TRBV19	CASSIRIPNSPLHF
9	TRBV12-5	CASGLAQYF
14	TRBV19	CASRGHRGGTEAFF
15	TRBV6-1	CASSVLAGGMSEQFF
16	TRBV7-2	CASSLLGLAGADTQYF
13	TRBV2	CASRTSGAYEQYF
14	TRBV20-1	CSARQAGVAYEQFF
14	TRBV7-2	CASRGTGGIETQYF
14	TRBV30	CAWSVLAVNTEAFF
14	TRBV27	CASRGQSNTGELFF
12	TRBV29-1	CSVGASTDTQYF
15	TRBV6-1	CASSESMGRGYGYTF
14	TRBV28	CASYSGTSDYEQYF
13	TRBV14	CASSQGVNTEAFF
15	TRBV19	CASTGLAGGGDTQYF
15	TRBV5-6	CASSLDRAYNQPQHF
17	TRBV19	CASRAPEWEGLAGELFF
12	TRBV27	CASSLTADTQYF
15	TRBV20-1	CSAIIAGNWPNEQFF
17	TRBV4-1	CASSQGGRGRTNTEAFF
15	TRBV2	CASLEPGRDSYEQYF
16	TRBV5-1	CASSLMVAGGQETQYF